This passage covers 3 T cell receptor beta chains from one sample sequenced in a study of T cells in Graves' hyperthyroidism and ophthalmopathy. RNA transcripts served as the template for amplifying TCR beta CDR3 regions. TCR CDR3 regions were first amplified by RT-PCR with HTBI primers. TCRdb used MiXCR to reprocess the multiplex PCR reads, holding one entry per CDR3 protein. Found here are approximately 420,000 distinct CDR3 sequences, roughly 13% of them singletons; the top ten hold more than 4.5%. The sequenced sample consisted of blood. The receptors here all came from a woman in her late teens or twenties with Graves' hyperthyroidism.

The sample holds many counts of this clonotype. The rearrangement uses TRBV5-1 and TRBJ2-1, with TRBD1 identical over 9 bases. The CDR3 covers 16 residues. CDR1 is SGHRS, CDR2 YFSETQ, per germline. V shed 0 bases, J shed 4 bases, and the junction held 5 bases outside the gene matches. CDR3 amino acids: CASSLEGQGTYNEQFF. The CDR3, as DNA: TGCGCCAGCAGCTTGGAAGGACAGGGGACTTACAATGAGCAGTTCTTC.

This clonotype was observed many times. The chain recombines TRBV29-1 with TRBJ1-6, with 9 bases lining up with TRBD1. The V segment lost 5 bases and the J segment 10 bases; nucleotides outside the gene matches: 6. From germline, CDR1 is SQVTM and CDR2 ANQGSEA. The CDR3 spans 13 residues. This CDR3 reads CSVSGTGRSPLHF. The CDR3 nucleotides read TGCAGCGTTTCCGGGACAGGGCGCTCACCCCTCCACTTT.

Many counts were recorded for this clonotype. This sequence joins TRBV5-1 and TRBJ2-4; 10 bases match TRBD2. Unmatched junction bases numbered 6, after V lost 0 bases and J lost 6 bases. Germline values: CDR1 SGHRS, CDR2 YFSETQ. The CDR3 covers 16 residues. Here the CDR3 reads CASSLEARTSGNIQYF. CDR3 coding DNA: TGCGCCAGCAGCTTGGAAGCGAGGACTAGCGGAAACATTCAGTACTTC. The whole variable domain, remainder taken from reference TRBV5-1 and TRBJ2-4, is KAGVTQTPRYLIKTRGQQVTLSCSPISGHRSVSWYQQTPGQGLQFLFEYFSETQRNKGNFPGRFSGRQFSNSRSEMNVSTLELGDSALYLCASSLEARTSGNIQYFGAGTRLSVL.